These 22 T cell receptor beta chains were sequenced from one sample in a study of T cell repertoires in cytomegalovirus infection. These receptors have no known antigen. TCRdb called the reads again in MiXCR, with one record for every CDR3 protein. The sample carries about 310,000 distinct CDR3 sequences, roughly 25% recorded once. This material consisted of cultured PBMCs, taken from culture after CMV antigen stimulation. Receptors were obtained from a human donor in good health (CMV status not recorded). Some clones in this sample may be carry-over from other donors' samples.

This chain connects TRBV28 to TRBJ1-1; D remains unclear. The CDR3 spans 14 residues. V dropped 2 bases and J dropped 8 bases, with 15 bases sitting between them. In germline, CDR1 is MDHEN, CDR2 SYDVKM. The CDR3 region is CASSLRERRSEAFF. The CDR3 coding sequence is TGTGCCAGCAGTTTACGAGAGCGCCGATCAGAAGCTTTCTTT. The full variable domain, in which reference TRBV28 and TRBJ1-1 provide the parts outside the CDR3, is DVKVTQSSRYLVKRTGEKVFLECVQDMDHENMFWYRQDPGLGLRLIYFSYDVKMKEKGDIPEGYSVSREKKERFSLILESASTNQTSMYLCASSLRERRSEAFFGQGTRLTVV.

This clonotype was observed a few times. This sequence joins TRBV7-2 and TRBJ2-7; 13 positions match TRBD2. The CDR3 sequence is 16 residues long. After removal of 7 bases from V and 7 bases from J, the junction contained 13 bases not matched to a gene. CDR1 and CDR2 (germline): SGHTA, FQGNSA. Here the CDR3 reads CASNQLTSGRGGEQYF. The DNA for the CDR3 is TGTGCCAGCAACCAACTAACTAGCGGGAGGGGTGGAGAGCAGTACTTC.

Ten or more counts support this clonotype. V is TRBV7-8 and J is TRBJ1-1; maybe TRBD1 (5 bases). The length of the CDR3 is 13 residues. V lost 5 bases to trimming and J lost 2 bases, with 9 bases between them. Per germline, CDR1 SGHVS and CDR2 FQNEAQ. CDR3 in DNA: TGTGCCAGCAGCATACAGGTTAACACTGAAGCTTTCTTT. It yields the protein CASSIQVNTEAFF.

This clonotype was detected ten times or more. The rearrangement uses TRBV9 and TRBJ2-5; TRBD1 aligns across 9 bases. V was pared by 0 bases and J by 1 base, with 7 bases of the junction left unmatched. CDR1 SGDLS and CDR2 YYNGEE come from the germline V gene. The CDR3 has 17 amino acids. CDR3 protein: CASSVDSGQGIQETQYF. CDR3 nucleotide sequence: TGTGCCAGCAGCGTAGATTCCGGACAGGGGATCCAAGAGACCCAGTACTTC. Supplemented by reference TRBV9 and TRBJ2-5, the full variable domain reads DSGVTQTPKHLITATGQRVTLRCSPRSGDLSVYWYQQSLDQGLQFLIQYYNGEERAKGNILERFSAQQFPDLHSELNLSSLELGDSALYFCASSVDSGQGIQETQYFGPGTRLLVL.

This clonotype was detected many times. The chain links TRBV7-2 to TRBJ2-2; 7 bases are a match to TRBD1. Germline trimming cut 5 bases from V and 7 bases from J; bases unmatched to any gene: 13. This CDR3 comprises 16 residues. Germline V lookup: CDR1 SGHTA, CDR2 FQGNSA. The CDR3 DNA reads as TGTGCCAGCAGCCAACAGGGGATAGGCAATGGCGGGGAGCTGTTTTTT. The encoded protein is CASSQQGIGNGGELFF.

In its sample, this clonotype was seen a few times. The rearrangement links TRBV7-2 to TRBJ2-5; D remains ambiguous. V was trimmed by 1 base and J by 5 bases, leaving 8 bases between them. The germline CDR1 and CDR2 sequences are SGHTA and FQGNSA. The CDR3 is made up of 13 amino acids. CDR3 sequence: CASSLVGSETQYF. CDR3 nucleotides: TGTGCCAGCAGCTTAGTGGGGTCGGAGACCCAGTACTTC.

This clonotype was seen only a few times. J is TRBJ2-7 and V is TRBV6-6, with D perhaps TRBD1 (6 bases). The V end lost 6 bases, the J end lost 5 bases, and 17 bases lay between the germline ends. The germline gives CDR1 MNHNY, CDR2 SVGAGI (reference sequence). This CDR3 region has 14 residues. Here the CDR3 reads CASRLLGAGDEQYV. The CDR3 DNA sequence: TGTGCCAGCAGGCTGCTGGGGGCTGGGGACGAGCAGTACGTC.

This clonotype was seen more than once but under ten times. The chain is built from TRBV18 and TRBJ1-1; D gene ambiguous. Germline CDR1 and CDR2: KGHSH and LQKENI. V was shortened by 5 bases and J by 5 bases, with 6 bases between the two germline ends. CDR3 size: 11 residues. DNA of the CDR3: TGTGCCAGCTCATCTGGAACTGAAGCTTTCTTT. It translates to CASSSGTEAFF.

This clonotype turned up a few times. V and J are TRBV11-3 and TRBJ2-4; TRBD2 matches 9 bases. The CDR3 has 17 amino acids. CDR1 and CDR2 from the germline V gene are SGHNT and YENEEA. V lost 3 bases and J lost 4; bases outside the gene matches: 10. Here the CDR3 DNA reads TGTGCCAGCAGCTTCAGCGGGACTAGCACGCAGAAAAACATTCAGTACTTC. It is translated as CASSFSGTSTQKNIQYF.

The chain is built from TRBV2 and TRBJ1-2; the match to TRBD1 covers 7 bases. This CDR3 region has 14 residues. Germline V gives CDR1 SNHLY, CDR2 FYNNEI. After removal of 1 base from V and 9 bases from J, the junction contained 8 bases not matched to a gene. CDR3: CASSEGKGGRSYTF. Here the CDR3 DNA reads TGTGCCAGCAGTGAAGGCAAAGGGGGCAGGAGCTACACCTTC.

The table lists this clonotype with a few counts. The CDR3 region is CASSRMTGVNEKLFF. The CDR3, as DNA: TGTGCCAGCAGCCGTATGACAGGCGTTAATGAAAAACTGTTTTTT. The chain employs TRBV28 and TRBJ1-4, with D possibly TRBD1 on 6 matching bases. V was pared by 6 bases and J by 4 bases, with 15 bases between. The CDR3 contains 15 residues. Germline V CDR1 and CDR2: MDHEN, SYDVKM.

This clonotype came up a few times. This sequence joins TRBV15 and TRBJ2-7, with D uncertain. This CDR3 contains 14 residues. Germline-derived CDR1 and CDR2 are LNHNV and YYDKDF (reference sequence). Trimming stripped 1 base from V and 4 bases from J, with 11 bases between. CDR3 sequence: CATSRAHLGYEQYF. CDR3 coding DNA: TGTGCCACCAGCAGAGCACACTTGGGGTACGAGCAGTACTTC.

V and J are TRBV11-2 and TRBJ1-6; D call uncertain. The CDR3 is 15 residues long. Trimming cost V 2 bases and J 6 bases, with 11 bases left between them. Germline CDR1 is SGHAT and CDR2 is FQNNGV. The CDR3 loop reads CASSLMKRLNSPLHF. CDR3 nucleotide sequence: TGTGCCAGCAGCTTAATGAAACGGCTTAATTCACCCCTCCACTTT.

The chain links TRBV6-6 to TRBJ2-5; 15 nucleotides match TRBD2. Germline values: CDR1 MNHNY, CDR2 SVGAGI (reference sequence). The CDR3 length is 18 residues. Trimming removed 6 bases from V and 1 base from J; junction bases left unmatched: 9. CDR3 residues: CASSPDAGLAGGQETQYF. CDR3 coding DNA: TGTGCCAGCAGCCCGGACGCGGGACTAGCGGGAGGCCAAGAGACCCAGTACTTC.

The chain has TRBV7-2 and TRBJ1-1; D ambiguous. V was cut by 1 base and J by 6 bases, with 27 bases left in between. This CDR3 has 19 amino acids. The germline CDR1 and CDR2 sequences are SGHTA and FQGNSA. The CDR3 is CASSLVRSAPVRSKSEAFF. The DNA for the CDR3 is TGTGCCAGCAGCTTAGTACGATCGGCCCCCGTGAGGAGTAAGTCTGAAGCTTTCTTT.

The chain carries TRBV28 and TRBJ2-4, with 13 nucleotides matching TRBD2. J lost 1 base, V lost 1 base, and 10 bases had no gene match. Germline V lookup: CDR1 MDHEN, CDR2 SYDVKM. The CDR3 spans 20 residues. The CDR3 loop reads CASSLLRTSGSPLAKNIQYF. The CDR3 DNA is TGTGCCAGCAGTTTATTGCGGACTAGCGGGAGTCCCCTCGCCAAAAACATTCAGTACTTC.

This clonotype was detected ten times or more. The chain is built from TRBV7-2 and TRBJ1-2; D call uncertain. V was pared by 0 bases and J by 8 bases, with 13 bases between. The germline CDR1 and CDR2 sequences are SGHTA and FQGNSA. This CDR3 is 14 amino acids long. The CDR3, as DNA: TGTGCCAGCAGCTTAGCGCTTTCAGTCGCCGGCTACACCTTC. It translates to CASSLALSVAGYTF.

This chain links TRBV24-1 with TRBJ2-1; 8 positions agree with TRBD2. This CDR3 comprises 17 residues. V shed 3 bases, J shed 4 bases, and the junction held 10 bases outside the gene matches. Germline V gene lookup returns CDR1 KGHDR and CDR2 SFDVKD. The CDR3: CATSDASGTRLYNEQFF. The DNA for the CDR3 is TGTGCCACCAGTGATGCTTCCGGGACTAGACTTTACAATGAGCAGTTCTTC.

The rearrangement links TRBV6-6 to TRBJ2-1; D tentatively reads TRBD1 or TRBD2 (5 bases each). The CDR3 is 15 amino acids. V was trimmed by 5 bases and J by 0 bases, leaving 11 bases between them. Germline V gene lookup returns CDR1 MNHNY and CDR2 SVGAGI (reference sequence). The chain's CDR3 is CASSAEGSSYNEQFF. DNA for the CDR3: TGTGCCAGCAGTGCAGAGGGGAGCTCCTACAATGAGCAGTTCTTC.

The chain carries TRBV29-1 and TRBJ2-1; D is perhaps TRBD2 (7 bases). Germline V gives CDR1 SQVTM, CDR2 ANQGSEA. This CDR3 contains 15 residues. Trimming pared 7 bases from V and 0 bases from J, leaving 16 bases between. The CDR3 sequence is CSAAAGASSYNEQFF. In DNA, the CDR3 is TGCAGCGCAGCGGCGGGGGCGAGCTCCTACAATGAGCAGTTCTTC.

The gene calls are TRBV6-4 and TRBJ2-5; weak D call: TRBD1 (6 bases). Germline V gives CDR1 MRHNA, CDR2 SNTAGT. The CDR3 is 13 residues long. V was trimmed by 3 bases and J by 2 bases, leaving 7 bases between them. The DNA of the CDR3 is TGTGCCAGCAGTGAGACAGGTCAAGAGACCCAGTACTTC. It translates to CASSETGQETQYF.

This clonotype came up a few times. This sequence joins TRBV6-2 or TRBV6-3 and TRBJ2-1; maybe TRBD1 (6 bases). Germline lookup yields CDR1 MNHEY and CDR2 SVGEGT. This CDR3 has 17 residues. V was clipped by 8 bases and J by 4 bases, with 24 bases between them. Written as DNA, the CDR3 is TGTGCCAGCGGCACGAGGGTGGGGCAGGGGTCGTACAATGAGCAGTTCTTC. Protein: CASGTRVGQGSYNEQFF.